A single sample is the source of the 6 T cell receptor beta chains below, sequenced in a study of molecular identifiers for immune sequencing clone quantification. Each CDR3 protein gets one entry after TCRdb re-called the PCR reads with MiXCR. The sample yields 90,000 to 120,000 distinct CDR3 sequences, under 40% seen once. The specimen was naive CD8+ T cells from blood, with Jurkat cell RNA spiked in. Subset described: FACS-sorted CD8+CD4-CCR7+CD45RA+ naive T cells. These receptors all come from a human donor in good health. Some libraries in this study had Jurkat cell RNA spiked in.

On this clonotype itself: This may be a read error, as it is one base from a much larger clone. The chain uses TRBV25-1 and TRBJ2-3, with D possibly matching TRBD1 (6 bases). The last part of the DNA fits TRBJ1-5 better; the J call may be wrong. CDR3 length equals 12 residues. The germline V gene has CDR1 MGHDK and CDR2 SYGVNS. The CDR3 spells CASQQGSDTQHF. The CDR3 coding sequence is TGTGCCAGTCAACAGGGATCAGATACGCAGCATTTT.

The chain has TRBV3-1 and TRBJ2-6; D unresolved. CDR1 is LGHDT, CDR2 YNNKEL, per germline (reference sequence). The CDR3 sequence is 17 residues long. Between the trimmed V and J ends, which lost 0 bases and 2 bases, there was a span of 11 bases. CDR3 sequence (DNA): TGTGCCAGCAGCCAAGAATCTGTGGAAGCTGGGGCCAACGTCCTGACTTTC. The encoded protein is CASSQESVEAGANVLTF.

J is TRBJ2-3 and V is TRBV4-1; D remains ambiguous. Trimming removed 4 bases at V and 6 bases at J, with 17 bases between. The CDR3 is 15 amino acids. Germline CDR1 and CDR2: MGHRA and YSYEKL. The CDR3 is CASSPNARWSDTQYF. The CDR3 bases are TGCGCCAGCAGCCCGAATGCGAGGTGGTCGGATACGCAGTATTTT.

This clonotype was picked up many times. The chain employs TRBV9 and TRBJ2-1; the D gene is possibly TRBD2 (6 bases). CDR3 length: 17 residues. Germline loops: CDR1 SGDLS, CDR2 YYNGEE. The germline V and J ends were trimmed by 1 base and 4 bases, with 18 bases remaining between them. The CDR3 reads CASSVSVGLGSYNEQFF. The CDR3 DNA reads as TGTGCCAGCAGCGTAAGTGTGGGACTGGGGTCGTACAATGAGCAGTTCTTC.

The rearrangement links TRBV4-3 to TRBJ2-7; maybe TRBD2 (5 bases). Trimming removed 3 bases from V and 5 bases from J, with 11 bases in between. Per germline, CDR1 LGHNA and CDR2 YSLEER. CDR3 length equals 13 residues. The CDR3 is CASSHGVGDEQYF. The CDR3 DNA reads as TGCGCCAGCAGCCACGGAGTCGGGGACGAGCAGTACTTC.

The chain uses TRBV7-9 and TRBJ2-3, with a possible D match to TRBD2 (5 bases). This CDR3 contains 15 residues. CDR1 is SEHNR and CDR2 is FQNEAQ in the germline V gene (reference sequence). Trimming cost V 0 bases and J 6 bases, with 13 bases left between them. CDR3 DNA: TGTGCCAGCAGCTTAGCAGCAACTAGTGGTGATACGCAGTATTTT. Amino acid sequence: CASSLAATSGDTQYF.